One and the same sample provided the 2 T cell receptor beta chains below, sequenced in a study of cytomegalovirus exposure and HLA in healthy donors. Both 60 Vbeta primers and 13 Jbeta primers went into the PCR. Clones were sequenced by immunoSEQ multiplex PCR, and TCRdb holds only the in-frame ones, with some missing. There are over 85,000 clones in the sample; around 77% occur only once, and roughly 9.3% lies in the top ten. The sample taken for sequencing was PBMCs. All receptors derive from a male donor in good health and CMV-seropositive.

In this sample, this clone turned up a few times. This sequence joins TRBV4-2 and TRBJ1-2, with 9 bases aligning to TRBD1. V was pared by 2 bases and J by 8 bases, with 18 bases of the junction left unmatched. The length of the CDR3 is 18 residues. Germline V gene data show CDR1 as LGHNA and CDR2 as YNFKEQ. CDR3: CASSQRPGQGWSTGGYTF. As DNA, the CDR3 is TGTGCCAGCAGCCAAAGACCGGGACAGGGATGGTCTACGGGGGGCTACACCTTC.

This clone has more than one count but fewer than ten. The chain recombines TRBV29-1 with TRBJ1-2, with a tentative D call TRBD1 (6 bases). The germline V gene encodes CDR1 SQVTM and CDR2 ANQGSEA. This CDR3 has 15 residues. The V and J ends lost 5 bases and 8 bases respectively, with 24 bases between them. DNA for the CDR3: TGCAGCGTTTATAAGACAGGACTTGAGGGTTGGGGCTACACCTTC. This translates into CSVYKTGLEGWGYTF.